These 30 T cell receptor beta chains were sequenced from one sample in a study of blood T cell repertoires in COVID-19. TCRdb's copy holds only in-frame clones and misses some; the assay was immunoSEQ multiplex PCR. The sample includes 140,000 to 150,000 clones, 84% of them seen just once. Input material: PBMCs or T cells enriched from blood (not recorded which). Source of these receptors: a woman aged 50 to 65 who had been exposed to COVID-19.

The chain uses TRBV5-1 and TRBJ1-1, with D unclear. Germline loops: CDR1 SGHRS, CDR2 YFSETQ. The CDR3 runs 15 residues. With 1 base removed from V and 1 base from J, the gap between germline ends came to 11 bases. The CDR3 sequence is CASSLRMGGNTEAFF. The CDR3 DNA follows: TGCGCCAGCAGCTTGCGGATGGGAGGGAACACTGAAGCTTTCTTT.

The chain links TRBV10-3 to TRBJ1-2, with D uncertain. Per the germline V gene, CDR1 is ENHRY and CDR2 is SYGVKD. The CDR3 extends over 13 amino acids. V lost 3 bases to trimming and J lost 6 bases, with 11 bases between them. As DNA, the CDR3 is TGTGCCATCAGTGACGTGGCGGTTCATGGCTACACCTTC. The encoded protein is CAISDVAVHGYTF.

This clone is a singleton in its sample. This sequence joins TRBV11-2 and TRBJ1-3, with D hard to call. The germline V and J ends were trimmed by 4 bases and 0 bases, with 10 bases remaining between them. The CDR3 runs to 15 residues. CDR1 is SGHAT and CDR2 is FQNNGV in the germline V gene. The DNA of the CDR3 is TGTGCCAGCAGCTCTCGAGTCGGCTCTGGAAACACCATATATTTT. Protein sequence: CASSSRVGSGNTIYF.

This chain uses TRBV19 with TRBJ1-5; perhaps TRBD1 as D (6 bases). This CDR3 contains 14 residues. V was cut by 8 bases and J by 4 bases, with 15 bases left in between. Germline V gene lookup returns CDR1 LNHDA and CDR2 SQIVND (reference sequence). The CDR3 bases are TGTGCCAGTGGGAGAGGGGGAACAAATCAGCCCCAGCATTTT. Protein: CASGRGGTNQPQHF.

The chain employs TRBV5-1 and TRBJ1-4; TRBD1 matches 8 bases. This CDR3 is 15 amino acids long. The V and J ends lost 7 bases and 1 base, in that order; junction bases with no gene match: 6. CDR1 is SGHRS, CDR2 YFSETQ, per germline. The CDR3 region has the DNA TGCGCCAGCCAGGGGGCGCCAGGAACTAATGAAAAACTGTTTTTT. The encoded protein is CASQGAPGTNEKLFF. The full variable domain, in which reference TRBV5-1 and TRBJ1-4 provide the parts outside the CDR3, is KAGVTQTPRYLIKTRGQQVTLSCSPISGHRSVSWYQQTPGQGLQFLFEYFSETQRNKGNFPGRFSGRQFSNSRSEMNVSTLELGDSALYLCASQGAPGTNEKLFFGSGTQLSVL.

The J gene is TRBJ2-7, the V gene TRBV14; 12 nucleotides line up with TRBD2. The length of the CDR3 is 16 residues. From germline, CDR1 is SGHDN and CDR2 FVKESK. Losses at the gene ends were 6 bases for V and 1 base for J; bases not matched to a gene: 7. CDR3 sequence: CASSPLAGGQSYEQYF. DNA for the CDR3: TGTGCCAGCAGTCCACTAGCGGGAGGCCAATCCTACGAGCAGTACTTC. Filled out from reference TRBV14 and TRBJ2-7, the complete variable domain reads EAGVTQFPSHSVIEKGQTVTLRCDPISGHDNLYWYRRVMGKEIKFLLHFVKESKQDESGMPNNRFLAERTGGTYSTLKVQPAELEDSGVYFCASSPLAGGQSYEQYFGPGTRLTVT.

The chain joins TRBV29-1 to TRBJ2-3, with 7 nucleotides matching TRBD1. CDR1 and CDR2 (germline): SQVTM, ANQGSEA. With V trimmed by 7 bases and J by 4 bases, 5 bases remained unmatched. CDR3 size: 12 residues. CDR3 coding DNA: TGCAGCGGCGGCCAGGGGGCAGATACGCAGTATTTT. Translating it yields CSGGQGADTQYF.

This clone was recorded once. The chain employs TRBV9 and TRBJ2-7; D possibly corresponds to TRBD2 (6 bases). The CDR3 sequence is 15 residues long. The germline V and J ends were trimmed by 0 bases and 7 bases, with 17 bases remaining between them. Germline CDR1 is SGDLS and CDR2 is YYNGEE. In DNA, the CDR3 is TGTGCCAGCAGCGTAGGGGGCGGGAAAGGGAGGGAGCAGTACTTC. Amino acids: CASSVGGGKGREQYF.

The CDR3 nucleotides read TGTGCCAGCAGCTTAGGAACAGGTGGTGGCTACACCTTC. Translated, it gives CASSLGTGGGYTF. The chain uses TRBV7-9 and TRBJ1-2, with D perhaps TRBD1 (5 bases). This CDR3 is 13 amino acids long. V was pared by 1 base and J by 7 bases, with 10 bases between. Germline V gene data show CDR1 as SEHNR and CDR2 as FQNEAQ (reference sequence).

This clone has a handful of counts. This chain connects TRBV4-2 to TRBJ1-3, with D perhaps TRBD1 (6 bases). The CDR3 loop spans 16 amino acids. The V end lost 0 bases, the J end lost 0 bases, and 9 bases lay between the germline ends. CDR1 and CDR2 (germline): LGHNA, YNFKEQ. Written as DNA, the CDR3 is TGTGCCAGCAGCCAAGATGGGGGCAGCTCTGGAAACACCATATATTTT. Translation gives CASSQDGGSSGNTIYF.

This rearrangement joins TRBV2 to TRBJ2-7, with 8 bases fitting TRBD1. CDR1 and CDR2 (germline): SNHLY, FYNNEI. The V segment lost 0 bases and the J segment 4 bases; nucleotides outside the gene matches: 8. The CDR3 spans 16 residues. CDR3 in DNA: TGTGCCAGCAGTGAAGCATTGGGGGGACAGGCATACGAGCAGTACTTC. Its protein product is CASSEALGGQAYEQYF.

The rearrangement links TRBV5-1 to TRBJ1-1; 7 bases map to TRBD1. The CDR3 length is 14 residues. V lost 2 bases, J lost 5 bases, and 6 bases stayed unmatched. Germline CDR1 and CDR2: SGHRS and YFSETQ. This CDR3 is CASSFSGQLTEAFF. CDR3 coding DNA: TGCGCCAGCAGCTTTTCGGGACAGTTGACTGAAGCTTTCTTT.

This clone was seen more than once but under ten times. V usage is TRBV25-1 and J usage is TRBJ1-1, with TRBD1 identical over 9 bases. From germline, CDR1 is MGHDK and CDR2 SYGVNS. CDR3 length equals 14 residues. The V segment lost 10 bases and the J segment 4 bases; nucleotides outside the gene matches: 10. The CDR3 region has the DNA TGTGCCACCTCACAGGGGGCGCGGGGCACTGAAGCTTTCTTT. Translation: CATSQGARGTEAFF. The full variable domain, rest sourced from reference TRBV25-1 and TRBJ1-1, is EADIYQTPRYLVIGTGKKITLECSQTMGHDKMYWYQQDPGMELHLIHYSYGVNSTEKGDLSSESTVSRIRTEHFPLTLESARPSHTSQYLCATSQGARGTEAFFGQGTRLTVV.

This chain uses TRBV7-8 with TRBJ2-3; the D is unclear. With 3 bases removed from V and 4 bases from J, the gap between germline ends came to 5 bases. This CDR3 region has 12 residues. The germline gives CDR1 SGHVS, CDR2 FQNEAQ. DNA for the CDR3: TGTGCCAGCAGCTTTGAGTCAGATACGCAGTATTTT. Protein product: CASSFESDTQYF.

The genes are TRBV19 and TRBJ2-2; D is undetermined. In germline, CDR1 is LNHDA, CDR2 SQIVND (reference sequence). Trimming cost V 8 bases and J 1 base, with 5 bases left between them. This CDR3 comprises 12 residues. The CDR3, as DNA: TGTGCCAGTTCAGGGAACACCGGGGAGCTGTTTTTT. Translated, it gives CASSGNTGELFF. The variable domain in full, completed from reference TRBV19 and TRBJ2-2, reads DGGITQSPKYLFRKEGQNVTLSCEQNLNHDAMYWYRQDPGQGLRLIYYSQIVNDFQKGDIAEGYSVSREKKESFPLTVTSAQKNPTAFYLCASSGNTGELFFGEGSRLTVL.

This CDR3 is CASSGSGNGYGYTF. CDR3 coding DNA: TGTGCCAGCAGCGGCTCCGGGAACGGCTATGGCTACACCTTC. The gene calls are TRBV6-5 and TRBJ1-2; no firm D call. The CDR3 is 14 amino acids. The germline V and J ends were trimmed by 6 bases and 4 bases, with 15 bases remaining between them. In germline, CDR1 is MNHEY, CDR2 SVGAGI.

The chain combines TRBV5-4 with TRBJ2-5, with 9 bases matching TRBD1. CDR1 and CDR2 from the germline V gene are SGHNT and YYREEE (reference sequence). The CDR3 is made up of 16 amino acids. The V and J ends lost 3 bases and 0 bases, in that order; junction bases with no gene match: 6. The CDR3 bases are TGTGCCAGCAGCTCCCCGACAGGGGGAGACCAAGAGACCCAGTACTTC. Protein sequence: CASSSPTGGDQETQYF.

V and J are TRBV6-2 or TRBV6-3 and TRBJ2-7; D is uncertain. Trimming stripped 2 bases from V and 2 bases from J, with 7 bases between. Germline V gene lookup returns CDR1 MNHEY and CDR2 SVGEGT. The CDR3 consists of 13 residues. The CDR3 DNA is TGTGCCAGCAGTTACCTCAGGACCTACGAGCAGTACTTC. This codes for CASSYLRTYEQYF.

The chain carries TRBV14 and TRBJ2-2, with D tentatively TRBD2 (5 bases). The CDR3 totals 13 residues. The ends were cut back, 5 bases at V and 6 bases at J, with 10 bases in the middle. Germline V CDR1 and CDR2: SGHDN, FVKESK. The CDR3 loop reads CASSWNGAGELFF. DNA for the CDR3: TGTGCCAGCAGCTGGAACGGGGCCGGGGAGCTGTTTTTT.

V usage is TRBV5-6 and J usage is TRBJ1-6; 7 bases are a match to TRBD1. V trimming: 2 bases; J trimming: 0 bases; junction bases outside the gene matches: 5. The CDR3 consists of 17 residues. The germline CDR1 and CDR2 sequences are SGHDT and YYEEEE. The CDR3 sequence is CASSLRTGSSYNSPLHF. For the CDR3, the DNA is TGTGCCAGCAGCTTAAGGACAGGTAGCTCCTATAATTCACCCCTCCACTTT.

The V call is TRBV5-5, the J call TRBJ1-2; 7 bases map to TRBD1. The CDR3 runs 15 residues. J was trimmed by 6 bases and V by 4 bases; bases with no gene match: 12. Germline V gives CDR1 SGHKS, CDR2 YYEKEE (reference sequence). In nucleotides, the CDR3 is TGTGCCAGCAGCCGAACCTCACCAGGGGGAAATGGCTACACCTTC. Protein product: CASSRTSPGGNGYTF.

This clone was picked up one time. The same CDR3 arises from other DNA sequences in this sample as well. The gene calls are TRBV3-1 (or the pseudogene TRBV3-2) and TRBJ2-7; D remains unclear. The length of the CDR3 is 12 residues. Germline CDR1 reads LGHDT; CDR2 reads YNNKEL (reference sequence). V was clipped by 1 base and J by 4 bases, with 5 bases between them. CDR3 protein: CASSQGGYEQYF. CDR3 nucleotide sequence: TGTGCCAGCAGCCAAGGAGGATACGAGCAGTACTTC.

A note on this clone: The germline gene is not matched at one end of the junction; a read error may be the cause. This chain joins TRBV7-9 and TRBJ1-3, with 7 bases fitting TRBD1. Germline V gene data show CDR1 as SEHNR and CDR2 as FQNEAQ (reference sequence). This CDR3 has 15 residues. The CDR3: CASRLGGASGNTIYF. The DNA for the CDR3 is TGTGCCAGCAGATTAGGGGGCGCCTCTGGAAACACCATATATTTT. The full variable domain, its missing parts supplied by reference TRBV7-9 and TRBJ1-3, is DTGVSQNPRHKITKRGQNVTFRCDPISEHNRLYWYRQTLGQGPEFLTYFQNEAQLEKSRLLSDRFSAERPKGSFSTLEIQRTEQGDSAMYLCASRLGGASGNTIYFGEGSWLTVV.

The genes are TRBV14 and TRBJ2-3; 9 bases match TRBD1. The CDR3 consists of 16 residues. V was clipped by 4 bases and J by 2 bases; unmatched bases: 7. CDR1 SGHDN and CDR2 FVKESK come from the germline V gene. The chain's CDR3 is CASSRSGQGYTDTQYF. The DNA of the CDR3 is TGTGCCAGCAGCCGATCGGGACAGGGATACACAGATACGCAGTATTTT.

The chain uses TRBV6-5 and TRBJ2-2; D might be TRBD2 (5 bases). V was trimmed by 6 bases and J by 1 base, leaving 12 bases between them. The CDR3 sequence is 15 residues long. Germline V gene data show CDR1 as MNHEY and CDR2 as SVGAGI. The CDR3 region is CASSWSGLNTGELFF. The CDR3 DNA reads TGTGCCAGCAGCTGGAGCGGCCTGAACACCGGGGAGCTGTTTTTT.

This chain uses TRBV3-1 (or the pseudogene TRBV3-2) with TRBJ2-7; TRBD2 aligns across 7 bases. This CDR3 spans 17 amino acids. V shed 0 bases, J shed 4 bases, and the junction held 12 bases outside the gene matches. Germline CDR1 reads LGHDT; CDR2 reads YNNKEL (reference sequence). As DNA, the CDR3 is TGTGCCAGCAGCCAAGAAGGACGCCGGGACTACCGATACGAGCAGTACTTC. Translation: CASSQEGRRDYRYEQYF.

This chain joins TRBV9 and TRBJ1-6, with TRBD1 as a possible D gene (5 bases). CDR1 SGDLS and CDR2 YYNGEE come from the germline V gene. The CDR3 runs to 15 residues. The ends were cut back, 3 bases at V and 4 bases at J, with 11 bases in the middle. CDR3 sequence (DNA): TGTGCCAGCAGCGGCCAGGGCGCTTATAATTCACCCCTCCACTTT. It specifies CASSGQGAYNSPLHF.

This chain joins TRBV6-1 and TRBJ2-7; 7 positions agree with TRBD1. Germline CDR1 is MNHNS and CDR2 is SASEGT. This CDR3 comprises 16 residues. With V trimmed by 0 bases and J by 3 bases, 8 bases remained unmatched. The CDR3 here is CASSEAEPAGGYEQYF. The CDR3 nucleotides are TGTGCCAGCAGTGAAGCGGAGCCTGCAGGGGGCTACGAGCAGTACTTC.

The chain recombines TRBV5-4 with TRBJ2-2; D possibly corresponds to TRBD1 (5 bases). This CDR3 region has 14 residues. Germline loops: CDR1 SGHNT, CDR2 YYREEE (reference sequence). V was clipped by 4 bases and J by 1 base, with 8 bases between them. In nucleotides, the CDR3 is TGTGCCAGCAGCCGGACACTGAACACCGGGGAGCTGTTTTTT. Its protein is CASSRTLNTGELFF. The full variable domain, its missing parts supplied by reference TRBV5-4 and TRBJ2-2, is ETGVTQSPTHLIKTRGQQVTLRCSSQSGHNTVSWYQQALGQGPQFIFQYYREEENGRGNFPPRFSGLQFPNYSSELNVNALELDDSALYLCASSRTLNTGELFFGEGSRLTVL.

The chain has TRBV7-8 and TRBJ1-5; D remains ambiguous. CDR1 and CDR2 (germline): SGHVS, FQNEAQ. CDR3 size: 13 residues. V was cut by 3 bases and J by 4 bases, with 7 bases left in between. Here the CDR3 DNA reads TGTGCCAGCAGCTTCGGAGGGAATCAGCCCCAGCATTTT. Protein sequence: CASSFGGNQPQHF.